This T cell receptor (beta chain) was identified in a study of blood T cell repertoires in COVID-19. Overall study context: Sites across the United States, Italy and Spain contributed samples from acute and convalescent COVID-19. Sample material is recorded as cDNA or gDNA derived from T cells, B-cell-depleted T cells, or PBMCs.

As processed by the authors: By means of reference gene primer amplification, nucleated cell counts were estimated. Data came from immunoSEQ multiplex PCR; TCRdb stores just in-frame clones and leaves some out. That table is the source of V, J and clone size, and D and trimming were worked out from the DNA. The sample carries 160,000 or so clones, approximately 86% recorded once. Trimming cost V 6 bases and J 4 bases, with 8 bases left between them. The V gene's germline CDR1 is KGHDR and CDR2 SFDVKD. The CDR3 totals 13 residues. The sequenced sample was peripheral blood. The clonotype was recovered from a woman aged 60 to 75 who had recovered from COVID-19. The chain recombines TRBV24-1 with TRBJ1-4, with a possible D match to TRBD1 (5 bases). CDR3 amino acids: CATSPGINEKLFF. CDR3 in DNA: TGTGCCACCAGTCCAGGGATTAATGAAAAACTGTTTTTT.